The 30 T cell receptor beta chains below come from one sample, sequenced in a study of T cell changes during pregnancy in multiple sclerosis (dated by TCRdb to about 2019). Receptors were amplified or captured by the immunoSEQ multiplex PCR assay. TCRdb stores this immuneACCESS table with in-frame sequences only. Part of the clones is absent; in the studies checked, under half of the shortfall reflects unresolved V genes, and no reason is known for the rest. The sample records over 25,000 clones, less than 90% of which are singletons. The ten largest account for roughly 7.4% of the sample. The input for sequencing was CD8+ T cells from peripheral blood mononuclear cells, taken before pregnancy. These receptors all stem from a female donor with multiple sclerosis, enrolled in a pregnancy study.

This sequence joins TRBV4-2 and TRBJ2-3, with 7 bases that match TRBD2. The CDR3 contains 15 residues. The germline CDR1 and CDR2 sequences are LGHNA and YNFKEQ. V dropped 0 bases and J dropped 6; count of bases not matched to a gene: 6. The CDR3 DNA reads TGTGCCAGCAGCCAAGATGATCCAGCGGGGGATACGCAGTATTTT. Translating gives CASSQDDPAGDTQYF.

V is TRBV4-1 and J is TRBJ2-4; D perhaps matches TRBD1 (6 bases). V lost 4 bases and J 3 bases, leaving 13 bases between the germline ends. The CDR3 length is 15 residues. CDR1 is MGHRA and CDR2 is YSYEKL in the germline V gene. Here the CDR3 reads CASSPIQGNKNIQYF. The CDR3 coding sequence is TGCGCCAGCAGCCCTATACAGGGTAACAAAAACATTCAGTACTTC.

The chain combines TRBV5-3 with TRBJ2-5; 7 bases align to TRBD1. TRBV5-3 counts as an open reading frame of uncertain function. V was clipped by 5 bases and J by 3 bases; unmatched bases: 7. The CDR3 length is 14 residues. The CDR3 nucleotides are TGTGCCAGAAGACCGGGACAGATAGAAGAGACCCAGTACTTC. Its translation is CARRPGQIEETQYF.

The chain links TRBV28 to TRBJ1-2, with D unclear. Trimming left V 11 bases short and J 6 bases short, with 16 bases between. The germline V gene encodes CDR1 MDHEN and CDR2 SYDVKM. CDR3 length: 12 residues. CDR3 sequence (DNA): TGTGCCTGCCTTGATCAGTCCCATGGCTACACCTTC. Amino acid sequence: CACLDQSHGYTF.

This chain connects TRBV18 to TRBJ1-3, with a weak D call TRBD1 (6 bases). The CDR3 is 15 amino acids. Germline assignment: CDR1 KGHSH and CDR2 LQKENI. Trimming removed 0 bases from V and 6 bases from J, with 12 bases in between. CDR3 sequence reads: CASSPPPGQINTIYF. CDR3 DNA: TGTGCCAGCTCACCACCGCCGGGACAAATAAACACCATATATTTT.

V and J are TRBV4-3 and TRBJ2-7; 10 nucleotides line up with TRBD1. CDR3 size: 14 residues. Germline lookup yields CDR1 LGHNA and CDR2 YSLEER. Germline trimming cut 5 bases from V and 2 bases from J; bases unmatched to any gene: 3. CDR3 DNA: TGCGCCAGCAGCTTAGGACAGGGGGCCTACGAGCAGTACTTC. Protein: CASSLGQGAYEQYF.

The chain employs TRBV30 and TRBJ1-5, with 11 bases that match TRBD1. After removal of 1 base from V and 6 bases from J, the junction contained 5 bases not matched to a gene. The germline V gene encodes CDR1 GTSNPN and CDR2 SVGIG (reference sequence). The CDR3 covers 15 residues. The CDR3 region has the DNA TGTGCCTGGAGTGCGGGACAGGGGGTTCGTCAGCCCCAGCATTTT. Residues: CAWSAGQGVRQPQHF. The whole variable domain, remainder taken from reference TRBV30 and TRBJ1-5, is SQTIHQWPATLVQPVGSPLSLECTVEGTSNPNLYWYRQAAGRGLQLLFYSVGIGQISSEVPQNLSASRPQDRQFILSSKKLLLSDSGFYLCAWSAGQGVRQPQHFGDGTRLSIL.

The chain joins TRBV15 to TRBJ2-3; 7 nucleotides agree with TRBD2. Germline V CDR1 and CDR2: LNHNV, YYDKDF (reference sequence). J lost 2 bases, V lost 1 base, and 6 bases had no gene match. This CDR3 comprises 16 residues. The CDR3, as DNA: TGTGCCACCAGCAGAGCTGGCGGGGGACCCACAGATACGCAGTATTTT. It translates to CATSRAGGGPTDTQYF.

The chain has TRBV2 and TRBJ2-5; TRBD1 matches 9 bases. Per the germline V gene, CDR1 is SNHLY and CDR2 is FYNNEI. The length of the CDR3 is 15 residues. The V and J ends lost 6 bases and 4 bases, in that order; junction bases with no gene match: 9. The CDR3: CASSEPRTGAETQYF. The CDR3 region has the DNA TGTGCCAGCAGCGAGCCTCGGACAGGGGCAGAGACCCAGTACTTC.

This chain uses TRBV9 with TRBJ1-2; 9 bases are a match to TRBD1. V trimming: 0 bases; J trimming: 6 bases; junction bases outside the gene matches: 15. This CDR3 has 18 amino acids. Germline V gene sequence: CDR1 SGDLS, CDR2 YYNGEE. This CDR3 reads CASSVGAGTGPFSDGYTF. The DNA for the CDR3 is TGTGCCAGCAGCGTAGGAGCCGGGACAGGGCCCTTTTCCGATGGCTACACCTTC.

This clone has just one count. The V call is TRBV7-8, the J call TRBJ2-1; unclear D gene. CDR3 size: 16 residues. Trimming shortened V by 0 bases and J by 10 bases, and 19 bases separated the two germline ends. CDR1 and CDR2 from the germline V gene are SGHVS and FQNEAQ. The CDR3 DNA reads TGTGCCAGCAGCTTAGCAGGTAATAGCCGATGGTGGGAGCAGTTCTTC. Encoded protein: CASSLAGNSRWWEQFF.

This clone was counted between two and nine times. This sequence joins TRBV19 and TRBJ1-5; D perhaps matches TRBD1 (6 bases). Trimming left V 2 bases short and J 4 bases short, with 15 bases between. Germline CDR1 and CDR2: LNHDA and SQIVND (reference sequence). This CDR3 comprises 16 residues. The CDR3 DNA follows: TGTGCCAGTAGTATATGGCTGGGGCAGGGGAATCAGCCCCAGCATTTT. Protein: CASSIWLGQGNQPQHF.

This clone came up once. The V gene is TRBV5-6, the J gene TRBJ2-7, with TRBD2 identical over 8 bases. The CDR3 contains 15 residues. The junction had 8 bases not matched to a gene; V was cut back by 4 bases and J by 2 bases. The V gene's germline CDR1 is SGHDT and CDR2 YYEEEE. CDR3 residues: CASSPIAGPTYEQYF. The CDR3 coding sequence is TGTGCCAGCAGCCCCATAGCGGGGCCCACCTACGAGCAGTACTTC.

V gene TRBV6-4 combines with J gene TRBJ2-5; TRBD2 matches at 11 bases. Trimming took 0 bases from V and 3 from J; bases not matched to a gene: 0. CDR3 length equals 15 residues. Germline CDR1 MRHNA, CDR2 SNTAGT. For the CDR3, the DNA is TGTGCCAGCAGTGACTCGACTAGCGGGGAAGAGACCCAGTACTTC. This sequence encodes CASSDSTSGEETQYF.

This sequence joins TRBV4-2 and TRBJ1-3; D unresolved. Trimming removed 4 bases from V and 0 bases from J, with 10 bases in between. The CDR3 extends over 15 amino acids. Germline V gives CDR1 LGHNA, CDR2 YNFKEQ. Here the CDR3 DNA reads TGTGCCAGCAGCCCGAGGCGGAGCTCTGGAAACACCATATATTTT. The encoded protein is CASSPRRSSGNTIYF.

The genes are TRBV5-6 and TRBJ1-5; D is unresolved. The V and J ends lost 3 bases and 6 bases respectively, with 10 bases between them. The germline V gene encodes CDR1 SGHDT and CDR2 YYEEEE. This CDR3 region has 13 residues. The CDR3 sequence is CASSYQGSQPQHF. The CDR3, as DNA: TGTGCCAGCAGCTACCAAGGGAGTCAGCCCCAGCATTTT.

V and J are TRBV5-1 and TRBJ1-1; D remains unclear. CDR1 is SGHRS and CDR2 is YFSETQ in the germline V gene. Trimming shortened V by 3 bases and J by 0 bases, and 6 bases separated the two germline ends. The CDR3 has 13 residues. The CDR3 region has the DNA TGCGCCAGCAGCTCGACACTGAACACTGAAGCTTTCTTT. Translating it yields CASSSTLNTEAFF. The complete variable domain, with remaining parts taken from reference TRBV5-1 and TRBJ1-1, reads KAGVTQTPRYLIKTRGQQVTLSCSPISGHRSVSWYQQTPGQGLQFLFEYFSETQRNKGNFPGRFSGRQFSNSRSEMNVSTLELGDSALYLCASSSTLNTEAFFGQGTRLTVV.

The CDR3 is CASSLGGTGGPEETQYF. CDR3 nucleotides: TGTGCCAGCAGCTTAGGCGGGACAGGGGGCCCTGAAGAGACCCAGTACTTC. This sequence joins TRBV7-3 and TRBJ2-5, with 12 bases identical to TRBD1. This CDR3 comprises 17 residues. Trimming removed 2 bases from V and 3 bases from J; junction bases left unmatched: 7. Germline assignment: CDR1 SGHTA and CDR2 FQGTGA.

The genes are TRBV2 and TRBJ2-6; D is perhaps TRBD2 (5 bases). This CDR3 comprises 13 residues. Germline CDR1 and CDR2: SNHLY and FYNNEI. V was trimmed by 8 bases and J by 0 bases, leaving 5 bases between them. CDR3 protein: CASAGSGANVLTF. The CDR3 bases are TGTGCCAGCGCGGGCTCTGGGGCCAACGTCCTGACTTTC.

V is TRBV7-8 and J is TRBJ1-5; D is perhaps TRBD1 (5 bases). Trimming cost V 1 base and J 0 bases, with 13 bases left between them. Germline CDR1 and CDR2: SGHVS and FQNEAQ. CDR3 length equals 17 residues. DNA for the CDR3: TGTGCCAGCAGCTTAGAACCGACAGAAGATAGCAATCAGCCCCAGCATTTT. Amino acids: CASSLEPTEDSNQPQHF.

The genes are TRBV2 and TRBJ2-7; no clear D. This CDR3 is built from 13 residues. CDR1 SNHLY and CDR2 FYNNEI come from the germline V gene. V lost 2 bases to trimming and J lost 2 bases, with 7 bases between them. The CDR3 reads CASSEPLTYEQYF. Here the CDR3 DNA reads TGTGCCAGCAGTGAACCGTTAACCTACGAGCAGTACTTC.

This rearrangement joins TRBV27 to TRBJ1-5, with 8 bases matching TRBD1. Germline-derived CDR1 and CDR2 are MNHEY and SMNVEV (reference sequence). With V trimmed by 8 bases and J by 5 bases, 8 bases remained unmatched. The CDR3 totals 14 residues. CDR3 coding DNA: TGTGCCAGCCCCAGGGGGCCTAAGTATCAGCCCCAGCATTTT. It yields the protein CASPRGPKYQPQHF.

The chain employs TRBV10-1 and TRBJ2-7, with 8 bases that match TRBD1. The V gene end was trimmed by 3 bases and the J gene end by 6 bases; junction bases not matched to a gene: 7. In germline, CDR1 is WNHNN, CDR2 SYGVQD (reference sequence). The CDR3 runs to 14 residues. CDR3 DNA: TGCGCCAGCAGTGACCGGACAGGGTGGAGCGAGCAGTACTTC. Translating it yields CASSDRTGWSEQYF.

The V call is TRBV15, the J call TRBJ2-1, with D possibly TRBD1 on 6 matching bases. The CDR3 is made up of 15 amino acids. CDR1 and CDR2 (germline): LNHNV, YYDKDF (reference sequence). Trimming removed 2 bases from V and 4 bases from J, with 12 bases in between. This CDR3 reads CATSRIQGDYNEQFF. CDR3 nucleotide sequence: TGTGCCACCAGCAGAATACAGGGAGATTACAATGAGCAGTTCTTC.

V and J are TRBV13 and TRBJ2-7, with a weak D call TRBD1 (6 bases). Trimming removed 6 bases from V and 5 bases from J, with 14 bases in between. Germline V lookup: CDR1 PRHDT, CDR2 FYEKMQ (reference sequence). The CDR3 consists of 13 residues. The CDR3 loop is CASSVGTPHEQYF. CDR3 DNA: TGTGCCAGCAGTGTCGGGACACCACACGAGCAGTACTTC. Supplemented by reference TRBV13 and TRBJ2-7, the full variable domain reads AAGVIQSPRHLIKEKRETATLKCYPIPRHDTVYWYQQGPGQDPQFLISFYEKMQSDKGSIPDRFSAQQFSDYHSELNMSSLELGDSALYFCASSVGTPHEQYFGPGTRLTVT.

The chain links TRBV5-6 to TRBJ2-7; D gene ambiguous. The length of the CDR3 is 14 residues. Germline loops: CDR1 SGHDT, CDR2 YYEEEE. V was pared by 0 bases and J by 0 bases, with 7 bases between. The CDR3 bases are TGTGCCAGCAGCTTGGTAGCCCACTCCTACGAGCAGTACTTC. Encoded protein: CASSLVAHSYEQYF. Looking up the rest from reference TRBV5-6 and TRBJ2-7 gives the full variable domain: DAGVTQSPTHLIKTRGQQVTLRCSPKSGHDTVSWYQQALGQGPQFIFQYYEEEERQRGNFPDRFSGHQFPNYSSELNVNALLLGDSALYLCASSLVAHSYEQYFGPGTRLTVT.

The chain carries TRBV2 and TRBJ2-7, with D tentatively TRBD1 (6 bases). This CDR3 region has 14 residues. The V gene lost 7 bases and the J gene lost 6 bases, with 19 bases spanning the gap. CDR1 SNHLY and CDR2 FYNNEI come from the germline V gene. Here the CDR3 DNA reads TGTGCCAGCACCCTAGGGGGAGCCTACGTCGAGCAGTACTTC. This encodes CASTLGGAYVEQYF.

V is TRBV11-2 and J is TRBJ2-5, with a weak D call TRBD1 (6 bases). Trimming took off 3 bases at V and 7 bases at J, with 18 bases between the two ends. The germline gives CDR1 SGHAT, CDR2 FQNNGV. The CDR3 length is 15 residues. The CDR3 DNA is TGTGCCAGCAGCTTCCATGCAGGGGCTATGGCGACCCAGTACTTC. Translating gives CASSFHAGAMATQYF.

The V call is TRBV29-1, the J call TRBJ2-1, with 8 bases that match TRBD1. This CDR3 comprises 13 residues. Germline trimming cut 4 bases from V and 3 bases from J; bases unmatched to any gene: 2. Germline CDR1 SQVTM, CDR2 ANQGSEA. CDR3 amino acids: CSVADRDYNEQFF. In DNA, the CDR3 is TGCAGCGTTGCGGACAGGGACTACAATGAGCAGTTCTTC.

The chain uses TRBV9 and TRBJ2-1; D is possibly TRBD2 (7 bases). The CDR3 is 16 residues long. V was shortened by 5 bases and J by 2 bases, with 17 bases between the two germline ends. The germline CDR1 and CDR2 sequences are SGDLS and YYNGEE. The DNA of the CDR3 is TGTGCCAGCAGTTCATGGGGGGGGGCGGCCTACAATGAGCAGTTCTTC. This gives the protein CASSSWGGAAYNEQFF.